The next 22 T cell receptor beta chains were all read from a single sample in a study of Ad26.COV2.S vaccination and SARS-CoV-2 variants. Profiled with immunoSEQ multiplex PCR; TCRdb holds only in-frame clones, not every one. The table records approximately 350,000 clones, roughly four fifths of them present only once. The treatment is: some 20 received Ad26.COV2.S at low or high dose, single or two shots; several received placebo; per-sample allocation not given. Sample collection was performed on day 63 after the first vaccine or placebo injection. The sequenced sample was peripheral blood, obtained in a trial of Ad26.COV2.S vaccine versus placebo. The receptors come from a person between 18 and 65 years old who received the Ad26.COV2.S COVID-19 vaccine or a placebo.

The chain joins TRBV11-2 to TRBJ2-7; 8 nucleotides line up with TRBD2. The CDR3 covers 17 residues. Looked up from germline, CDR1 is SGHAT and CDR2 is FQNNGV. Unmatched junction bases numbered 19, after V lost 10 bases and J lost 2 bases. The CDR3 nucleotides read TGTGCCACCAGGAATACGGGGCGGGGGGCTACGCCCTACGAGCAGTACTTC. It translates to CATRNTGRGATPYEQYF.

This clone was counted once. The chain is built from TRBV7-9 and TRBJ2-1; 8 bases are shared with TRBD1. Germline CDR1 SEHNR, CDR2 FQNEAQ (reference sequence). With V trimmed by 5 bases and J by 5 bases, 8 bases remained unmatched. This CDR3 region has 15 residues. Here the CDR3 DNA reads TGTGCCAGCAGCCCGACAGGGGTTCCTAACAATGAGCAGTTCTTC. This gives the protein CASSPTGVPNNEQFF. The full variable domain, with the rest looked up from reference TRBV7-9 and TRBJ2-1, is DTGVSQNPRHKITKRGQNVTFRCDPISEHNRLYWYRQTLGQGPEFLTYFQNEAQLEKSRLLSDRFSAERPKGSFSTLEIQRTEQGDSAMYLCASSPTGVPNNEQFFGPGTRLTVL.

V and J are TRBV3-1 (or the pseudogene TRBV3-2) and TRBJ2-1; the match to TRBD2 covers 7 bases. This CDR3 has 14 residues. The germline V gene has CDR1 LGHDT and CDR2 YNNKEL (reference sequence). V trimming: 2 bases; J trimming: 7 bases; junction bases outside the gene matches: 5. In DNA form, the CDR3 reads TGTGCCAGCAGCCAAACTCACGGGGGGAATGAGCAGTTCTTC. The encoded protein is CASSQTHGGNEQFF.

This chain uses TRBV19 with TRBJ1-6, with 8 bases identical to TRBD1. The V and J ends lost 6 bases and 7 bases, in that order; junction bases with no gene match: 14. This CDR3 is built from 17 residues. The germline V gene has CDR1 LNHDA and CDR2 SQIVND (reference sequence). CDR3 nucleotide sequence: TGTGCCAGTAGCAGATACAGGGGGGCCGAGGGCAATTCACCCCTCCACTTT. Its protein is CASSRYRGAEGNSPLHF.

The chain recombines TRBV9 with TRBJ1-6, with a tentative D call TRBD1 (6 bases). Trimming shortened V by 0 bases and J by 7 bases, and 14 bases separated the two germline ends. This CDR3 region has 16 residues. Germline V CDR1 and CDR2: SGDLS, YYNGEE. The CDR3 coding sequence is TGTGCCAGCAGCGTAGCTGGAGCAGGGGTGAATTCACCCCTCCACTTT. Translation gives CASSVAGAGVNSPLHF. Drawing the rest from reference TRBV9 and TRBJ1-6, the complete variable domain is DSGVTQTPKHLITATGQRVTLRCSPRSGDLSVYWYQQSLDQGLQFLIQYYNGEERAKGNILERFSAQQFPDLHSELNLSSLELGDSALYFCASSVAGAGVNSPLHFGNGTRLTVT.

This clone occurred once. The V gene is TRBV15, the J gene TRBJ2-5; 8 positions agree with TRBD2. The germline gives CDR1 LNHNV, CDR2 YYDKDF (reference sequence). This CDR3 region has 15 residues. Trimming cost V 5 bases and J 0 bases; bases outside gene matches: 5. The CDR3 coding sequence is TGTGCCACCAGCGTAGCGGGGTCGTACCAAGAGACCCAGTACTTC. Its protein product is CATSVAGSYQETQYF.

The V gene is TRBV7-3, the J gene TRBJ1-1; D is unclear. Trimming removed 2 bases at V and 0 bases at J, with 16 bases between. Germline V lookup: CDR1 SGHTA, CDR2 FQGTGA. The CDR3 totals 17 residues. The CDR3 nucleotides read TGTGCCAGCAGCTTATGGCGAGAGGGCATCATGAACACTGAAGCTTTCTTT. Translation: CASSLWREGIMNTEAFF.

This clone has more than one count but fewer than ten. The chain combines TRBV5-5 with TRBJ1-5, with TRBD1 matching 9 bases. Germline lookup yields CDR1 SGHKS and CDR2 YYEKEE (reference sequence). V lost 2 bases and J lost 5; bases outside the gene matches: 11. There are 17 residues in the CDR3. The CDR3 loop is CASSFSAPGQGHQPQHF. DNA of the CDR3: TGTGCCAGCAGCTTTTCCGCCCCGGGACAGGGACATCAGCCCCAGCATTTT.

The chain joins TRBV29-1 to TRBJ2-2, with 7 bases lining up with TRBD2. The V gene's germline CDR1 is SQVTM and CDR2 ANQGSEA. The ends lost 0 bases at V and 3 bases at J; junction bases unmatched: 7. The CDR3 has 16 residues. This chain's CDR3 is CSVEDQTSVYTGELFF. The CDR3 bases are TGCAGCGTTGAAGATCAAACTAGCGTGTACACCGGGGAGCTGTTTTTT.

The rearrangement uses TRBV9 and TRBJ2-5; TRBD2 matches 7 bases. Germline loops: CDR1 SGDLS, CDR2 YYNGEE. Trimming at V came to 4 bases and at J to 3 bases, leaving 9 bases not matched to a gene. This CDR3 is built from 15 residues. The CDR3 spells CASSLLGGGEETQYF. The DNA of the CDR3 is TGTGCCAGCAGCCTCCTCGGCGGGGGAGAAGAGACCCAGTACTTC.

The V call is TRBV27, the J call TRBJ2-3; 7 bases map to TRBD2. Germline loops: CDR1 MNHEY, CDR2 SMNVEV (reference sequence). The J segment lost 4 bases and the V segment lost 11 bases, leaving 6 bases of the junction unmatched. The CDR3 extends over 12 amino acids. In DNA, the CDR3 is TGTGCCGCTGGGGGGAGGGCAGATACGCAGTATTTT. Translated, it gives CAAGGRADTQYF.

The rearrangement uses TRBV6-6 and TRBJ2-7; D call uncertain. Looked up from germline, CDR1 is MNHNY and CDR2 is SVGAGI (reference sequence). This CDR3 has 11 residues. V gave up 2 bases and J gave up 10 bases, with 9 bases separating them. In DNA, the CDR3 is TGTGCCAGCAGTTACGACGTCGGACAGTACTTC. Translation: CASSYDVGQYF.

The V call is TRBV5-4, the J call TRBJ1-2; tentative D call: TRBD1 (6 bases). Trimming took off 0 bases at V and 4 bases at J, with 10 bases between the two ends. CDR1 is SGHNT and CDR2 is YYREEE in the germline V gene (reference sequence). This CDR3 is built from 14 residues. The CDR3 loop is CASSLDGGSYGYTF. CDR3 in DNA: TGTGCCAGCAGCTTGGACGGGGGCAGCTATGGCTACACCTTC.

This clone has a single count. The rearrangement uses TRBV7-9 and TRBJ1-1, with no clear D. Trimming shortened V by 2 bases and J by 2 bases, and 9 bases separated the two germline ends. CDR1 is SEHNR, CDR2 FQNEAQ, per germline (reference sequence). The CDR3 has 14 amino acids. The CDR3 here is CASSLWDANTEAFF. CDR3 in DNA: TGTGCCAGCAGCTTATGGGATGCCAACACTGAAGCTTTCTTT.

The CDR3 loop reads CASSPQGTNTGELFF. In nucleotides, the CDR3 is TGTGCCAGCAGTCCCCAGGGAACAAACACCGGGGAGCTGTTTTTT. V gene TRBV6-5 combines with J gene TRBJ2-2; a weak D match, TRBD1 (5 bases). The CDR3 spans 15 residues. The germline V and J ends were trimmed by 5 bases and 2 bases, with 12 bases remaining between them. Looked up from germline, CDR1 is MNHEY and CDR2 is SVGAGI.

The gene calls are TRBV4-2 and TRBJ2-1; no reliable D call. The germline V and J ends were trimmed by 0 bases and 0 bases, with 24 bases remaining between them. CDR1 and CDR2 from the germline V gene are LGHNA and YNFKEQ. The CDR3 runs 21 residues. The CDR3: CASSQDLNWNAFQSSYNEQFF. The CDR3 DNA sequence: TGTGCCAGCAGCCAAGATCTTAATTGGAACGCTTTTCAGAGCTCCTACAATGAGCAGTTCTTC.

V is TRBV9 and J is TRBJ2-2; D not resolved. Trimming stripped 3 bases from V and 1 base from J, with 10 bases between. This CDR3 contains 15 residues. From germline, CDR1 is SGDLS and CDR2 YYNGEE. This CDR3 reads CASSARTGNTGELFF. As DNA, the CDR3 is TGTGCCAGCAGCGCCCGGACGGGGAACACCGGGGAGCTGTTTTTT.

The gene calls are TRBV11-2 and TRBJ1-2; maybe TRBD1 (5 bases). With 5 bases removed from V and 5 bases from J, the gap between germline ends came to 21 bases. The CDR3 runs 16 residues. The germline V gene encodes CDR1 SGHAT and CDR2 FQNNGV. The CDR3 loop is CASSPAKGAKGYGYTF. The CDR3 region has the DNA TGTGCCAGCAGCCCGGCTAAGGGAGCCAAGGGGTATGGCTACACCTTC. Based on the CDR3 plus reference TRBV11-2 and TRBJ1-2, the full variable domain is EAGVAQSPRYKIIEKRQSVAFWCNPISGHATLYWYQQILGQGPKLLIQFQNNGVVDDSQLPKDRFSAERLKGVDSTLKIQPAKLEDSAVYLCASSPAKGAKGYGYTFGSGTRLTVV.

This sequence joins TRBV18 and TRBJ1-1; 9 bases line up with TRBD1. CDR1 and CDR2 from the germline V gene are KGHSH and LQKENI. The CDR3 totals 16 residues. V dropped 4 bases and J dropped 1; count of bases not matched to a gene: 7. The CDR3 DNA reads as TGTGCCAGCTCACGCGGGACAGGGTTTCGGAACACTGAAGCTTTCTTT. It is translated as CASSRGTGFRNTEAFF. Full variable domain (rest looked up from reference TRBV18 and TRBJ1-1): NAGVMQNPRHLVRRRGQEARLRCSPMKGHSHVYWYRQLPEEGLKFMVYLQKENIIDESGMPKERFSAEFPKEGPSILRIQQVVRGDSAAYFCASSRGTGFRNTEAFFGQGTRLTVV.

This clone was recorded only once. J is TRBJ2-3 and V is TRBV11-2, with no clear D. V was cut by 2 bases and J by 8 bases, with 17 bases left in between. Per germline, CDR1 SGHAT and CDR2 FQNNGV. The CDR3 loop spans 15 amino acids. For the CDR3, the DNA is TGTGCCAGCAGCTTAAGTAGGGCCAGTGCAGGTACGCAGTATTTT. Protein product: CASSLSRASAGTQYF.

This chain joins TRBV28 and TRBJ2-7; the D call may be TRBD1 or TRBD2 (5 bases each). The length of the CDR3 is 14 residues. V lost 3 bases and J 8 bases, leaving 17 bases between the germline ends. Germline CDR1 and CDR2: MDHEN and SYDVKM. CDR3 amino acids: CASSLAAGSYKQYF. CDR3 in DNA: TGTGCCAGCAGTTTGGCGGCAGGGAGTTACAAGCAGTACTTC.

This chain links TRBV9 with TRBJ1-2, with D perhaps matching TRBD1 (5 bases). V lost 2 bases to trimming and J lost 4 bases, with 18 bases between them. This CDR3 contains 16 residues. Germline lookup yields CDR1 SGDLS and CDR2 YYNGEE. CDR3 amino acids: CASSVGAGNQGYGYTF. The CDR3 DNA is TGTGCCAGCAGCGTCGGGGCTGGGAATCAAGGCTATGGCTACACCTTC.